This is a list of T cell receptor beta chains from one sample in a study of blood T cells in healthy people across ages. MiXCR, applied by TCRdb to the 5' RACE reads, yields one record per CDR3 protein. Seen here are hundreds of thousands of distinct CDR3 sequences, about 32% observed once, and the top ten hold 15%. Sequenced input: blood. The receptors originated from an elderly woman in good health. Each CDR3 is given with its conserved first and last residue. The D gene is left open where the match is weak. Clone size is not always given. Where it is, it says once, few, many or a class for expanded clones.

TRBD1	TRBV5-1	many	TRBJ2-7	CASSMLGDRNHEQYF	TGCGCCAGCAGCATGCTGGGGGACAGGAACCACGAGCAGTACTTC
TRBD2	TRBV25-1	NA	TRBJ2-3	CASSEYLQAGGSDTQYF	TGTGCCAGCAGTGAATACCTCCAAGCGGGGGGATCAGATACGCAGTATTTT
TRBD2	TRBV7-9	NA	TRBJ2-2	CASSGSGMNTGELFF	TGTGCCAGCAGCGGTAGCGGGATGAACACCGGGGAGCTGTTTTTT
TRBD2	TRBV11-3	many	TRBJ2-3	CASSLSASGLGDTQYF	TGTGCCAGCAGCTTATCCGCTAGCGGTTTAGGAGATACGCAGTATTTT
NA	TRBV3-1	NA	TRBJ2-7	CASSPSTSYEQYF	TGTGCCAGCAGCCCCAGTACCTCCTACGAGCAGTACTTC
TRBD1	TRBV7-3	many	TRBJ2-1	CASSLGPGGLNEQFF	TGTGCCAGCAGCTTGGGTCCAGGGGGCCTAAATGAGCAGTTCTTC
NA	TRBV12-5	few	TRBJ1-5	CASGTNQPQHF	TGTGCTAGTGGTACGAATCAGCCCCAGCATTTT
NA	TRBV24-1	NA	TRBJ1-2	CATSDRDPANYGYTF	TGTGCCACCAGTGATCGAGACCCAGCTAACTATGGCTACACCTTC
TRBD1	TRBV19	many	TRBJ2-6	CASGDGQAIVLTF	TGTGCCAGTGGAGATGGACAGGCCATCGTCCTGACTTTC
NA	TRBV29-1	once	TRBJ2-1	CSVDRGKRTYNEQFF	TGCAGCGTGGACCGTGGGAAGAGGACCTACAATGAGCAGTTCTTC
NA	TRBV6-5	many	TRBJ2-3	CASSYSGGAGDTQYF	TGTGCCAGCAGTTACTCCGGCGGGGCCGGAGATACGCAGTATTTT
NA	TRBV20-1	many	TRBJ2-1	CSAPGTSDNEQFF	TGCAGTGCTCCAGGGACTTCGGATAATGAGCAGTTCTTC
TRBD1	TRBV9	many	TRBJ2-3	CASSVTGQGTDTQYF	TGTGCCAGCAGCGTGACGGGACAGGGAACAGATACGCAGTATTTT
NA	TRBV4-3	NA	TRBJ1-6	CASSHRGNSPLHF	TGCGCCAGCAGCCATAGGGGTAATTCACCCCTCCACTTT
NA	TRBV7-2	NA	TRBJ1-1	CASSLEGVTQAFF	TGTGCCAGCAGCTTAGAAGGCGTGACTCAGGCTTTCTTT
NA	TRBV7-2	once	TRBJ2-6	CASSAFGVHSGANVLTF	TGTGCCAGCAGCGCCTTCGGGGTACACTCTGGGGCCAACGTCCTGACTTTC
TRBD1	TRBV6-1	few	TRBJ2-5	CASSVPGQGYF	TGTGCCAGCAGTGTTCCGGGACAGGGGTACTTC
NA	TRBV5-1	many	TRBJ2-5	CASSPGRATGDQETQYF	TGCGCCAGCAGCCCCGGTAGGGCGACAGGCGACCAAGAGACCCAGTACTTC
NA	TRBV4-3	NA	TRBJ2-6	CASSQPGASGANVLTF	TGCGCCAGCAGCCAACCGGGCGCCTCTGGGGCCAACGTCCTGACTTTC
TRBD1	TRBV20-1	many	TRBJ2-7	CSAARPGTGLGRKGEQYF	TGCAGTGCTGCCCGTCCCGGGACAGGATTGGGAAGGAAGGGCGAGCAGTACTTC
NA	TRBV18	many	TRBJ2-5	CASSPREETQYF	TGTGCCAGCTCACCAAGAGAAGAGACCCAGTACTTC
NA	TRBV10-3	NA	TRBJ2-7	CAISELAVWNYEQYF	TGTGCCATCAGTGAGCTGGCCGTGTGGAACTACGAGCAGTACTTC
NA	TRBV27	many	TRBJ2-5	CASARTGPGEQYF	TGTGCCAGCGCTAGAACGGGGCCTGGGGAGCAGTACTTC
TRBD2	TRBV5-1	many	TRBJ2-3	CASSAGLAGGGDTQYF	TGCGCCAGCAGCGCCGGACTAGCGGGCGGCGGGGATACGCAGTATTTT
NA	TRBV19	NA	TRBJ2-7	CASNIDGTGEQYF	TGTGCCAGTAATATAGACGGCACTGGCGAGCAGTACTTC
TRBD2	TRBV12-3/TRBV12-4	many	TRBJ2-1	CASSPGGGRHNEQFF	TGTGCCAGCAGTCCGGGGGGGGGGCGCCACAATGAGCAGTTCTTC